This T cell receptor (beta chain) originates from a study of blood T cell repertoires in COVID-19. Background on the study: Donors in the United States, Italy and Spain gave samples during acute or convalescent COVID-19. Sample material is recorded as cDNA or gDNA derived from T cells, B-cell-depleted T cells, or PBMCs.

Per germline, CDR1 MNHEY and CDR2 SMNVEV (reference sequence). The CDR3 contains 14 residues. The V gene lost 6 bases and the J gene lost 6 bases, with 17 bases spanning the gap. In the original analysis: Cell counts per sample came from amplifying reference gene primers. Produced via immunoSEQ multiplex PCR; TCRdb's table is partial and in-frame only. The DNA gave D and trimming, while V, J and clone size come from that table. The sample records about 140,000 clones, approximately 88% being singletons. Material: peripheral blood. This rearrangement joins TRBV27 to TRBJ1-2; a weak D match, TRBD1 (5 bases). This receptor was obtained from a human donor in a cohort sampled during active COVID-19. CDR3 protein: CASRPIQGENGYTF. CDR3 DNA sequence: TGTGCCAGCAGACCTATTCAGGGTGAAAATGGCTACACCTTC.